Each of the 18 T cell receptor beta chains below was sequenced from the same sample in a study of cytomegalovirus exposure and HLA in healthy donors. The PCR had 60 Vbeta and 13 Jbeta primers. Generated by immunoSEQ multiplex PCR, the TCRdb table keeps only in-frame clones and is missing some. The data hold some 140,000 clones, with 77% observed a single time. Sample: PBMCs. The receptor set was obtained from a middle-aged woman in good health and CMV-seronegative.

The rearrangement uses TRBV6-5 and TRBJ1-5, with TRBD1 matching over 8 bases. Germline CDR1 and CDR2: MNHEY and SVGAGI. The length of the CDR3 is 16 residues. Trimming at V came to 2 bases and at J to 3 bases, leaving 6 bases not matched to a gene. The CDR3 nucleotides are TGTGCCAGCAGTTACACCGGGACAGGAGACAATCAGCCCCAGCATTTT. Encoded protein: CASSYTGTGDNQPQHF.

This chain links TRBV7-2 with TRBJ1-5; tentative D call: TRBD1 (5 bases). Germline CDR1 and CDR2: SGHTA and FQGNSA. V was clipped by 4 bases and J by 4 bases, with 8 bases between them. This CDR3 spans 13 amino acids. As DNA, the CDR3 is TGTGCCAGCAGCTCAGACAGAAATCAGCCCCAGCATTTT. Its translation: CASSSDRNQPQHF.

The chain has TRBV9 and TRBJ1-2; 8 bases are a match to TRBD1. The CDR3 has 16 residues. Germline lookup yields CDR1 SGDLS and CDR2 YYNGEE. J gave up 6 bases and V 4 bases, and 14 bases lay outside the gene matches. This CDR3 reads CASSHRNRGKADGYTF. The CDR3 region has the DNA TGTGCCAGCAGCCATCGGAACAGGGGGAAGGCAGATGGCTACACCTTC.

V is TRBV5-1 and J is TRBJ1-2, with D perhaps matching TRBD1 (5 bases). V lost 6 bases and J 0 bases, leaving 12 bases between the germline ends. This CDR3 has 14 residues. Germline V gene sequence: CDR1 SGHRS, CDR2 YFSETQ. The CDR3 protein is CASTQGEANYGYTF. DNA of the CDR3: TGCGCCAGCACTCAAGGGGAAGCTAACTATGGCTACACCTTC.

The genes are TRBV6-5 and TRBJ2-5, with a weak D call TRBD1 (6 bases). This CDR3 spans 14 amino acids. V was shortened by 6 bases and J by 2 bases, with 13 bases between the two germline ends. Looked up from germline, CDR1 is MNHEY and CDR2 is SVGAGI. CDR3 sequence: CASSRQVEQETQYF. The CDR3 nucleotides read TGTGCCAGCAGCAGACAGGTTGAGCAAGAGACCCAGTACTTC.

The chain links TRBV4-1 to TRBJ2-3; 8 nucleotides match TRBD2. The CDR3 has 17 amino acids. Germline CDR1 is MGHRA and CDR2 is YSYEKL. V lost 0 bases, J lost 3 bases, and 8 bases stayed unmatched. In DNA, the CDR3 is TGCGCCAGCAGCCAAGATCGGGGGGGATCGAGAACAGATACGCAGTATTTT. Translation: CASSQDRGGSRTDTQYF.

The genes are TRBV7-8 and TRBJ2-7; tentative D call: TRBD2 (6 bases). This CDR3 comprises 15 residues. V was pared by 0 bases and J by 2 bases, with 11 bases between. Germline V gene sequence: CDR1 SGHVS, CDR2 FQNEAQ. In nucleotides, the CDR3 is TGTGCCAGCAGCTTAGCCCTGGAGGGACCCTACGAGCAGTACTTC. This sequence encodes CASSLALEGPYEQYF.

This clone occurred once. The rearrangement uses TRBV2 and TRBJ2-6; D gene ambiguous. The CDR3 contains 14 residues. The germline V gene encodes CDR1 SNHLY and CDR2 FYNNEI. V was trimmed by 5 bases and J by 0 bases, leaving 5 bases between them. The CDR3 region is CASSIYSGANVLTF. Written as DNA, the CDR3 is TGTGCCAGCAGTATTTACTCTGGGGCCAACGTCCTGACTTTC.

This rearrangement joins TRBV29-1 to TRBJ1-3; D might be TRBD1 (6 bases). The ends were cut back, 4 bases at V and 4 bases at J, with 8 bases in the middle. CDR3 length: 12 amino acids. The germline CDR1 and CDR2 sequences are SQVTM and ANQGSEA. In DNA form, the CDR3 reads TGCAGCGTTGGGACAGACGGAAACACCATATATTTT. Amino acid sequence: CSVGTDGNTIYF.

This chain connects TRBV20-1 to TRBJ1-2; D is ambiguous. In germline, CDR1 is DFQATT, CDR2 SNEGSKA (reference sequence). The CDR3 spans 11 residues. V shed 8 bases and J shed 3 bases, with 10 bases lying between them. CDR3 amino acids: CSSGVDYGYTF. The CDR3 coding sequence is TGCAGTTCCGGGGTTGACTATGGCTACACCTTC.

CDR3 in DNA: TGTGCCGGTGGTGAGGGGGAATTGGCTTTCTTT. It encodes CAGGEGELAFF. The chain couples TRBV6-1 to TRBJ1-1, with D possibly matching TRBD1 (6 bases). Trimming stripped 11 bases from V and 11 bases from J, with 18 bases between. Germline CDR1 MNHNS, CDR2 SASEGT. The CDR3 loop spans 11 amino acids.

The CDR3 is CASSFMYTGELFF. CDR3 coding DNA: TGTGCCAGCAGCTTTATGTACACCGGGGAGCTGTTTTTT. The V and J genes are TRBV5-4 and TRBJ2-2; no clear D gene. Between the trimmed V and J ends, which lost 2 bases and 3 bases, there was a span of 5 bases. The CDR3 runs 13 residues. Germline V lookup: CDR1 SGHNT, CDR2 YYREEE (reference sequence).

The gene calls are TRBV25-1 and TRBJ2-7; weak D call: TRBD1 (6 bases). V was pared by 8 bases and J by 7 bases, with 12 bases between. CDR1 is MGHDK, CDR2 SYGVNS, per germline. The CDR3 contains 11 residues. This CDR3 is CASGGTGEQYF. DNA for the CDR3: TGTGCCAGCGGGGGAACAGGGGAGCAGTACTTC.

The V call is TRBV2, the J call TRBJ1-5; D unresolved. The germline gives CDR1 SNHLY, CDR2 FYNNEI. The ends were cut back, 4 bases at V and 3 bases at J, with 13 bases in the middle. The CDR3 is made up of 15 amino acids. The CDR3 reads CASSGATELNQPQHF. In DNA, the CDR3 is TGTGCCAGCAGTGGGGCAACGGAACTCAATCAGCCCCAGCATTTT.

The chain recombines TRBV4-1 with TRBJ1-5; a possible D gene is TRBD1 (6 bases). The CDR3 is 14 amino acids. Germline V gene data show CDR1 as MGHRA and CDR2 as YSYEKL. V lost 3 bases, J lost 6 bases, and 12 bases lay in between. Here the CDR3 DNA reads TGCGCCAGCAGCCATAACAGGGTAGTTCAGCCCCAGCATTTT. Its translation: CASSHNRVVQPQHF.

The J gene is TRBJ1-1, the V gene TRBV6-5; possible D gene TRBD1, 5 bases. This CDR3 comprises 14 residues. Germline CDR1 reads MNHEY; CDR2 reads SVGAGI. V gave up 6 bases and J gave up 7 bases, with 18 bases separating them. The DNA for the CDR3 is TGTGCCAGCAGCCCTCTACGGGGGTTAGGTGAAGCTTTCTTT. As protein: CASSPLRGLGEAFF.

The CDR3 nucleotides read TGTGCCAGCAGCTTGGATAGCGGGGGGAGGACCGGGGAGCTGTTTTTT. This encodes CASSLDSGGRTGELFF. The rearrangement links TRBV5-4 to TRBJ2-2; the match to TRBD2 covers 10 bases. From germline, CDR1 is SGHNT and CDR2 YYREEE (reference sequence). Trimming removed 0 bases from V and 5 bases from J; junction bases left unmatched: 4. The length of the CDR3 is 16 residues.

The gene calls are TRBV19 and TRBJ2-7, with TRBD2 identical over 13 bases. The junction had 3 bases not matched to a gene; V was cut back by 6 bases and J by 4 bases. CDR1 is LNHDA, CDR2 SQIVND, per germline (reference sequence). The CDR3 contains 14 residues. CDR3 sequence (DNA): TGTGCCAGTAGAGGGACTAGCGGGGTTTACGAGCAGTACTTC. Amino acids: CASRGTSGVYEQYF.